This T cell receptor beta chain came from a study of cytomegalovirus exposure and HLA in healthy donors. Study results and limitations: A later analysis found common viral pathogens apparently linked to several of the most significant clusters. Later analysis demonstrated an association between a missense DCLRE1C variant and TCR beta V- and J-gene trimming. In a later analysis, an Asian-associated ancestry cluster reportedly showed fewer N-insertions than the roughly 710-donor mean.

As to this clone: Its target is not known.

The CDR3 consists of 15 residues. Trimming removed 1 base from V and 7 bases from J; junction bases left unmatched: 5. Germline values: CDR1 SGHAT, CDR2 FQNNGV. The PCR was carried out with 60 Vbeta primers and 13 Jbeta primers. Data came from immunoSEQ multiplex PCR; TCRdb stores just in-frame clones and leaves some out. The repertoire consists of under 200,000 clones, with 68% occurring once and the leading ten covering approximately 1.5%. What was sequenced was PBMCs. This clonotype originated in a man between 45 and 60 years old in good health and CMV-seronegative. V and J are TRBV11-2 and TRBJ1-2; TRBD1 agrees at 11 bases. The CDR3 region is CASSLAGQGVAGYTF. CDR3 nucleotides: TGTGCCAGCAGCTTAGCGGGACAGGGGGTTGCTGGCTACACCTTC.